This entry concerns a single T cell receptor (beta chain). Its antigen is not known. Profiling relied on immunoSEQ multiplex PCR, and the TCRdb table lists in-frame clones only, not all of them. This sample carries fewer than 350,000 clones, around 87% of them seen once, and the ten largest clones take 0.92%. Germline CDR1 reads SGHNT; CDR2 reads YYREEE (reference sequence). The CDR3 covers 14 residues. V trimming: 4 bases; J trimming: 7 bases; junction bases outside the gene matches: 10. This entry comes from a study of cytomegalovirus exposure and HLA in healthy donors. Study-level findings and limits: The authors listed 150 to 200 TCR beta chains as cytomegalovirus-associated. High sensitivity and specificity were reportedly achieved when the classifier diagnosed cytomegalovirus status.

The donors were in the approximately 130-subject validation cohort, distinct from the roughly 700-subject first cohort. The V and J genes are TRBV5-4 and TRBJ2-7; TRBD2 aligns across 8 bases. The TCR sequence derives from a woman younger than 30 in good health and CMV-seronegative. The sample comprised PBMCs. In nucleotides, the CDR3 is TGTGCCAGCAGCACATGGACTAGCCATGGGGAGCAGTACTTC. The encoded protein is CASSTWTSHGEQYF.